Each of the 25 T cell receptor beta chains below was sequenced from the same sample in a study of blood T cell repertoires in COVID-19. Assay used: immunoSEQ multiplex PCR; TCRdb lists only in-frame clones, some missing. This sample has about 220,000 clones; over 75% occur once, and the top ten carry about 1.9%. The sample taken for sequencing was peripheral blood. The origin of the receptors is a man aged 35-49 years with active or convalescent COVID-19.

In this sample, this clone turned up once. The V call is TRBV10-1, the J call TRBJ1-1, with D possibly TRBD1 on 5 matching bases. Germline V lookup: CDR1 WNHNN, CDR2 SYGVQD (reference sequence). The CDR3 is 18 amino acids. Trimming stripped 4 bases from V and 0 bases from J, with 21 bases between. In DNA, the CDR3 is TGCGCCAGCAGTGTAGTTTGGTGGGGTTACAGGATGAACACTGAAGCTTTCTTT. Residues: CASSVVWWGYRMNTEAFF.

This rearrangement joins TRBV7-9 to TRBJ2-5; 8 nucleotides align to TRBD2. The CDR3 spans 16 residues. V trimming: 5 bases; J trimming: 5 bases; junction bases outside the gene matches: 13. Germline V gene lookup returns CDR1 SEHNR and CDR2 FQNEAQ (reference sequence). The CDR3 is CASSLPGLDFPETQYF. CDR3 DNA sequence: TGTGCCAGCAGCCTACCGGGACTAGATTTCCCGGAGACCCAGTACTTC. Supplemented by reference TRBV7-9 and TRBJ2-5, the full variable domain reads DTGVSQNPRHKITKRGQNVTFRCDPISEHNRLYWYRQTLGQGPEFLTYFQNEAQLEKSRLLSDRFSAERPKGSFSTLEIQRTEQGDSAMYLCASSLPGLDFPETQYFGPGTRLLVL.

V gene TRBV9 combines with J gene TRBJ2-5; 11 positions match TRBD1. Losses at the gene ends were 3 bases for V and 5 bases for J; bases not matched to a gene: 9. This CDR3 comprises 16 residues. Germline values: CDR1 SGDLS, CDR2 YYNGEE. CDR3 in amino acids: CASSASGQGAGETQYF. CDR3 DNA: TGTGCCAGCAGCGCGAGCGGACAGGGGGCTGGGGAGACCCAGTACTTC.

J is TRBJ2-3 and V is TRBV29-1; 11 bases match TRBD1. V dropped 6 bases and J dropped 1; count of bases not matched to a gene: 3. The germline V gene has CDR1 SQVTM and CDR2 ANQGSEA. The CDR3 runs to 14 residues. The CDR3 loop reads CSVRTGGGTDTQYF. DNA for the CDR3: TGCAGCGTGCGGACAGGGGGCGGCACAGATACGCAGTATTTT.

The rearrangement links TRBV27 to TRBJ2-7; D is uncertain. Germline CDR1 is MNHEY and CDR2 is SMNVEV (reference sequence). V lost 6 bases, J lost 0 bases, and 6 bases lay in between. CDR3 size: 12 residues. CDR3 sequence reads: CASRSSSYEQYF. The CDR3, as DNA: TGTGCCAGCAGGTCCAGCTCCTACGAGCAGTACTTC.

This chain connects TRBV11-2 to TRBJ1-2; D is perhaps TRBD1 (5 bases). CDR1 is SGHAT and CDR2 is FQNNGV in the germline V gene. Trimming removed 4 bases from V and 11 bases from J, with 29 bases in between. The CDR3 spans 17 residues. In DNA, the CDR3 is TGTGCCAGCAGCTCCCCTAGGGAGGGGCCCCTTTTAATGCGATACACCTTC. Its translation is CASSSPREGPLLMRYTF.

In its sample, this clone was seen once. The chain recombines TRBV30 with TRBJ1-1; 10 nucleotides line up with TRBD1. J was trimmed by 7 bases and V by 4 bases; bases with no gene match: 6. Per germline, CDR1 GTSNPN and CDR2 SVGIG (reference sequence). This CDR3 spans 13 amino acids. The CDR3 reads CAWTTGGGNEAFF. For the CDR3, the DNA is TGTGCCTGGACGACAGGGGGCGGGAATGAAGCTTTCTTT.

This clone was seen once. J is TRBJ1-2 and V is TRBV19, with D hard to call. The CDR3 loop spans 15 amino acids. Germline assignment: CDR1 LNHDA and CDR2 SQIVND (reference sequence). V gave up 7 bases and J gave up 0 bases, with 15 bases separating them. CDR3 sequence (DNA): TGTGCCAGTAACTCCGCGTCCGGAGCTAACTATGGCTACACCTTC. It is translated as CASNSASGANYGYTF.

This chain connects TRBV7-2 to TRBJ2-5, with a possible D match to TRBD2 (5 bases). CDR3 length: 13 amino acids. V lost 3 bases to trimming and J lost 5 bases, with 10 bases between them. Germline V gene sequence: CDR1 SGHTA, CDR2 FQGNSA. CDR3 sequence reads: CASSFNPGETQYF. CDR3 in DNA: TGTGCCAGCAGCTTCAACCCGGGGGAGACCCAGTACTTC.

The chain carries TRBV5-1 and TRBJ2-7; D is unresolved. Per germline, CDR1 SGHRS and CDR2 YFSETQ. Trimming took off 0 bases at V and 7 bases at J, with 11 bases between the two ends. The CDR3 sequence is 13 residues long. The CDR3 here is CASSLESEDEQYF. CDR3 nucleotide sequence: TGCGCCAGCAGCTTGGAGTCAGAGGATGAGCAGTACTTC.

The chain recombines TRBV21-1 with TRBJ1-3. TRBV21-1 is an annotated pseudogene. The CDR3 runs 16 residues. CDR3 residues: CASSSGRWESGNTIYF. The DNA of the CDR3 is TGTGCCAGCAGCAGCGGACGGTGGGAGTCTGGAAACACCATATATTTT.

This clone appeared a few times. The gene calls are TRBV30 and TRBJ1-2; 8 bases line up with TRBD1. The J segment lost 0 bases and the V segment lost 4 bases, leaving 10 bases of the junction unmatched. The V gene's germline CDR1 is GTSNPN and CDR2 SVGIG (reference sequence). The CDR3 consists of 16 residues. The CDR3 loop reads CAWTWTGLIANYGYTF. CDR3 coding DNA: TGTGCCTGGACCTGGACAGGGTTGATAGCTAACTATGGCTACACCTTC.

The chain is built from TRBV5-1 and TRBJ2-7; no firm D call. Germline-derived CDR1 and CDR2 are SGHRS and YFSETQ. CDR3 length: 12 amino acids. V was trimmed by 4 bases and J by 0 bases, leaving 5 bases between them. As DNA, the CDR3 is TGCGCCAGCAGCGAGAGCTCCTACGAGCAGTACTTC. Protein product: CASSESSYEQYF.

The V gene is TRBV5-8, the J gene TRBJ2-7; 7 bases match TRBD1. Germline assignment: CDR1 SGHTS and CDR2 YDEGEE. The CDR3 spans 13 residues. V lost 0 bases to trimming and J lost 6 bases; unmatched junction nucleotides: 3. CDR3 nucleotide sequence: TGTGCCAGCAGCTTGGGACAGGGACCCGAGCAGTACTTC. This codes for CASSLGQGPEQYF.

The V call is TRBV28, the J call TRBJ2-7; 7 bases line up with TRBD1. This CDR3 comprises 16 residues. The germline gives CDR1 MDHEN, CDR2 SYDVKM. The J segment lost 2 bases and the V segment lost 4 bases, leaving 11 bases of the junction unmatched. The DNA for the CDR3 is TGTGCCAGCAGTTACTACACAGGGGAACTCCCCTACGAGCAGTACTTC. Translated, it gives CASSYYTGELPYEQYF.

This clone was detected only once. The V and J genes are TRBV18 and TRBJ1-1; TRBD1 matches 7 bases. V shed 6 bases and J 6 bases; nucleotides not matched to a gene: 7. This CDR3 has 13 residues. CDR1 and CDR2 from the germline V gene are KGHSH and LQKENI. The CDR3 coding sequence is TGTGCCAGCTCTCCCAGACAGGGCGCTGAAGCTTTCTTT. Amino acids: CASSPRQGAEAFF.

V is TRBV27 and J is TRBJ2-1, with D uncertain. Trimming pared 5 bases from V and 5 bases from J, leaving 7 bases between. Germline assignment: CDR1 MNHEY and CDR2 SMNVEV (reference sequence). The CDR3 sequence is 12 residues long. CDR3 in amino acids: CASSTQNNEQFF. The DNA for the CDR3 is TGTGCCAGCAGTACACAAAACAATGAGCAGTTCTTC.

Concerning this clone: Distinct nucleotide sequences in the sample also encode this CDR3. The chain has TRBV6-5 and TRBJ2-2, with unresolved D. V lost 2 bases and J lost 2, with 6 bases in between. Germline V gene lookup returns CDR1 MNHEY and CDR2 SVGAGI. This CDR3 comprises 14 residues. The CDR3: CASSYLRNTGELFF. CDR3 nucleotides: TGTGCCAGCAGTTACCTTAGAAACACCGGGGAGCTGTTTTTT.

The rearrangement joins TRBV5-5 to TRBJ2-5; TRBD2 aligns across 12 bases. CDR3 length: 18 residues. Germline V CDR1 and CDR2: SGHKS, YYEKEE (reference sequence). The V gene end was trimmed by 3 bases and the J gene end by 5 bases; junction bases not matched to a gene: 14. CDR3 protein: CASSSYLAGGPKGETQYF. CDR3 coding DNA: TGTGCCAGCAGCTCCTATCTAGCGGGGGGGCCGAAAGGGGAGACCCAGTACTTC.

CDR3 sequence: CASRLAGELFF. CDR3 in DNA: TGTGCCAGCAGGCTAGCGGGGGAGCTGTTTTTT. V is TRBV27 and J is TRBJ2-2; D might be TRBD2 (6 bases). Germline CDR1 and CDR2: MNHEY and SMNVEV (reference sequence). V lost 6 bases, J lost 8 bases, and 7 bases lay in between. The CDR3 totals 11 residues.

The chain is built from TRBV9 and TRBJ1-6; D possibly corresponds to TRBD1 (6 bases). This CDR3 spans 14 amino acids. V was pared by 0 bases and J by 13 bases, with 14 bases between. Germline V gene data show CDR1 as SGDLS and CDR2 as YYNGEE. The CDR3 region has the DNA TGTGCCAGCAGCGTAGGAGGGGGGGTCATTCCCCTCCACTTT. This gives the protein CASSVGGGVIPLHF.

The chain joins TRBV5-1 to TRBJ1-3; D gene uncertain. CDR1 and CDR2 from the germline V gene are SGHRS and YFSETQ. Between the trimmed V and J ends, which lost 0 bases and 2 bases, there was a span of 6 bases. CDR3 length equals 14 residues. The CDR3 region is CASSLDTAGNTIYF. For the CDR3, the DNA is TGCGCCAGCAGCTTGGACACAGCTGGAAACACCATATATTTT.

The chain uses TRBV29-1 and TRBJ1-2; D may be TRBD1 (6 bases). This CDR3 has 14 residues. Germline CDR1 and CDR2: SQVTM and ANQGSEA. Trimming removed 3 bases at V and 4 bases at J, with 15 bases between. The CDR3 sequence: CSVEGEVGAYGYTF. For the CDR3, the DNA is TGCAGCGTTGAGGGTGAGGTGGGGGCCTATGGCTACACCTTC.

The DNA of the CDR3 is TGTGCCAGCAGTCGGACAACTCAAGAGACCCAGTACTTC. This encodes CASSRTTQETQYF. The chain links TRBV3-1 (or the pseudogene TRBV3-2) to TRBJ2-5; perhaps TRBD1 as D (5 bases). V was shortened by 6 bases and J by 2 bases, with 10 bases between the two germline ends. Germline V lookup: CDR1 LGHDT, CDR2 YNNKEL (reference sequence). CDR3 size: 13 residues.

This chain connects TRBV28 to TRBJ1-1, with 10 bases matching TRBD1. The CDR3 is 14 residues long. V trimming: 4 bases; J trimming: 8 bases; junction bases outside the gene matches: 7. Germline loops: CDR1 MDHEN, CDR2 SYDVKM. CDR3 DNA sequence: TGTGCCAGCAGTTCACCAGGGACAGGGGAAGAAGCTTTCTTT. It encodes CASSSPGTGEEAFF.